The next 11 T cell receptor beta chains were all read from a single sample in a study of radiation and T cells in renal cell carcinoma. Clones were read by immunoSEQ multiplex PCR, and TCRdb kept only the in-frame ones, dropping some. The table has around 30,000 clones, approximately 81% seen once. Described time point: blood 4 weeks post-SBRT, at nephrectomy. Treatment meaning: 15 Gy SBRT to primary tumor, nephrectomy 4 weeks later. The specimen was blood, collected from a patient whose treatment included radiotherapy and nephrectomy. These receptors all come from a man aged 60 to 75 with renal cell carcinoma.

This chain links TRBV2 with TRBJ2-5, with D hard to call. In germline, CDR1 is SNHLY, CDR2 FYNNEI. V lost 9 bases, J lost 2 bases, and 10 bases lay in between. This CDR3 has 12 residues. In DNA, the CDR3 is TGTGCCAGTCACTTAGGGCAAGAGACCCAGTACTTC. Its translation is CASHLGQETQYF.

This clone was observed a few times. V is TRBV7-6 and J is TRBJ2-5, with 10 bases aligning to TRBD2. Trimming took 1 base from V and 5 from J; bases not matched to a gene: 7. The CDR3 loop spans 16 amino acids. The V gene's germline CDR1 is SGHVS and CDR2 FNYEAQ. The CDR3 DNA reads TGTGCCAGCAGCTTAGGACGCCTAGCGGGAGAGGAGACCCAGTACTTC. It yields the protein CASSLGRLAGEETQYF.

V is TRBV9 and J is TRBJ2-2, with 11 bases that match TRBD2. There are 16 residues in the CDR3. Germline V gene sequence: CDR1 SGDLS, CDR2 YYNGEE. With 3 bases clipped from V and 4 bases from J, the junction kept 5 bases outside the gene matches. CDR3 residues: CASSAQGLAATGELFF. As DNA, the CDR3 is TGTGCCAGCAGCGCTCAGGGACTAGCGGCCACCGGGGAGCTGTTTTTT.

V and J are TRBV7-8 and TRBJ1-5, with unresolved D. The V gene's germline CDR1 is SGHVS and CDR2 FQNEAQ. The CDR3 extends over 16 amino acids. V was pared by 1 base and J by 5 bases, with 15 bases between. CDR3 bases: TGTGCCAGCAGCTTAGAAGTGACGGGTAGGGATCAGCCCCAGCATTTT. Its protein product is CASSLEVTGRDQPQHF.

The V and J genes are TRBV25-1 and TRBJ2-7, with a weak D call TRBD1 (5 bases). Trimming took off 0 bases at V and 0 bases at J, with 12 bases between the two ends. Germline loops: CDR1 MGHDK, CDR2 SYGVNS. The CDR3 extends over 16 amino acids. CDR3 amino acids: CASSEYSQGSSYEQYF. Written as DNA, the CDR3 is TGTGCCAGCAGTGAATATTCTCAGGGTAGCTCCTACGAGCAGTACTTC.

The V and J genes are TRBV5-1 and TRBJ2-2; TRBD2 matches at 11 bases. Germline V lookup: CDR1 SGHRS, CDR2 YFSETQ. With 5 bases clipped from V and 4 bases from J, the junction kept 10 bases outside the gene matches. CDR3 length: 17 amino acids. The CDR3 DNA reads as TGCGCCAGCAGACATACTAGCGGGAGTGCAGGCACCGGGGAGCTGTTTTTT. Its translation: CASRHTSGSAGTGELFF. The variable domain in full, completed from reference TRBV5-1 and TRBJ2-2, reads KAGVTQTPRYLIKTRGQQVTLSCSPISGHRSVSWYQQTPGQGLQFLFEYFSETQRNKGNFPGRFSGRQFSNSRSEMNVSTLELGDSALYLCASRHTSGSAGTGELFFGEGSRLTVL.

The chain carries TRBV7-3 and TRBJ2-2, with 7 nucleotides matching TRBD1. With V trimmed by 2 bases and J by 5 bases, 8 bases remained unmatched. This CDR3 has 16 residues. The germline gives CDR1 SGHTA, CDR2 FQGTGA. Here the CDR3 DNA reads TGTGCCAGCAGCTTAGAGGCAGGGGGAGTTACCGGGGAGCTGTTTTTT. Protein product: CASSLEAGGVTGELFF.

V gene TRBV25-1 combines with J gene TRBJ2-7, with no clear D. The germline V and J ends were trimmed by 2 bases and 0 bases, with 11 bases remaining between them. The germline V gene encodes CDR1 MGHDK and CDR2 SYGVNS. This CDR3 comprises 15 residues. The CDR3 bases are TGTGCCAGCAGTGAAGTCGGGCGGAGCTCCTACGAGCAGTACTTC. Translating gives CASSEVGRSSYEQYF.

The gene calls are TRBV6-5 and TRBJ2-3; tentatively, D is TRBD2 (6 bases). Germline CDR1 reads MNHEY; CDR2 reads SVGAGI. The CDR3 sequence is 13 residues long. The ends were cut back, 2 bases at V and 9 bases at J, with 12 bases in the middle. Written as DNA, the CDR3 is TGTGCCAGCAGTTACGGGACTCCCGGGACGCAGTATTTT. Its translation: CASSYGTPGTQYF.

This clone was observed once. The gene calls are TRBV2 and TRBJ2-7; 7 bases map to TRBD1. The CDR3 consists of 15 residues. Unmatched junction bases numbered 10, after V lost 4 bases and J lost 4 bases. CDR1 SNHLY and CDR2 FYNNEI come from the germline V gene. The CDR3 spells CASSGGRTGEYEQYF. The CDR3 DNA is TGTGCCAGCAGTGGGGGTCGTACAGGGGAGTACGAGCAGTACTTC.

In nucleotides, the CDR3 is TGCGCCAGCTGCAGCGGGAGTGGTACAGATACGCAGTATTTT. Translation: CASCSGSGTDTQYF. The rearrangement uses TRBV5-1 and TRBJ2-3; 8 nucleotides agree with TRBD2. This CDR3 contains 14 residues. Per germline, CDR1 SGHRS and CDR2 YFSETQ. The J segment lost 3 bases and the V segment lost 7 bases, leaving 7 bases of the junction unmatched.